Following are 24 T cell receptor beta chains from one sample sequenced in a study of blood T cells in healthy people across ages. A second PCR of about 6 to 11 cycles used a sample-barcoded 5' primer and a J-beta primer mix. TCRdb re-called the 5' RACE reads through MiXCR, storing one row per CDR3 protein. The sample holds 700,000 or so distinct CDR3 sequences; 40% to 50% are singletons and the top ten take around 30%. Sequencing was done on a sample of blood. The receptors originated from a man older than 75 in good health.

This clonotype showed up just a few times. The CDR3 region has the DNA TGTGCCAGCAGCTACTGGACTACCGCGTCCTACGAGCAGTACTTC. As protein: CASSYWTTASYEQYF. The V gene is TRBV7-2, the J gene TRBJ2-7, with a possible D match to TRBD2 (6 bases). Per germline, CDR1 SGHTA and CDR2 FQGNSA. This CDR3 has 15 amino acids. Trimming took off 4 bases at V and 1 base at J, with 14 bases between the two ends. Looking up the rest from reference TRBV7-2 and TRBJ2-7 gives the full variable domain: GAGVSQSPSNKVTEKGKDVELRCDPISGHTALYWYRQSLGQGLEFLIYFQGNSAPDKSGLPSDRFSAERTGGSVSTLTIQRTQQEDSAVYLCASSYWTTASYEQYFGPGTRLTVT.

The table lists this clonotype with a few counts. The rearrangement links TRBV20-1 to TRBJ2-5; D gene ambiguous. CDR1 and CDR2 from the germline V gene are DFQATT and SNEGSKA (reference sequence). The CDR3 totals 14 residues. V was pared by 5 bases and J by 5 bases, with 18 bases between. The CDR3: CSASTSPRQETQYF. The CDR3 DNA sequence: TGCAGTGCTTCTACTTCCCCGAGGCAGGAGACCCAGTACTTC.

The V and J genes are TRBV11-3 and TRBJ2-6; perhaps TRBD2 as D (5 bases). The V gene lost 0 bases and the J gene lost 0 bases, with 15 bases spanning the gap. This CDR3 spans 19 amino acids. From germline, CDR1 is SGHNT and CDR2 YENEEA. The CDR3 region is CASSLEEGAPRSGANVLTF. As DNA, the CDR3 is TGTGCCAGCAGCTTAGAAGAGGGCGCCCCTCGCTCTGGGGCCAACGTCCTGACTTTC.

The V call is TRBV6-2 or TRBV6-3, the J call TRBJ2-1; 8 bases agree with TRBD1. The length of the CDR3 is 16 residues. V shed 8 bases and J 0 bases; nucleotides not matched to a gene: 9. Per the germline V gene, CDR1 is MNHEY and CDR2 is SVGEGT. CDR3 sequence (DNA): TGTGCCAGCGGGGCTTACAGGGGGACCTCCTACAATGAGCAGTTCTTC. Amino acids: CASGAYRGTSYNEQFF.

The chain recombines TRBV3-1 with TRBJ2-2; D is perhaps TRBD2 (5 bases). The V gene lost 1 base and the J gene lost 5 bases, with 8 bases spanning the gap. CDR3 length: 14 amino acids. CDR1 and CDR2 from the germline V gene are LGHDT and YNNKEL (reference sequence). Written as DNA, the CDR3 is TGTGCCAGCAGCCAAGGTCGGGGTACCGGGGAGCTGTTTTTT. Translated: CASSQGRGTGELFF. The full variable domain, with the rest looked up from reference TRBV3-1 and TRBJ2-2, is DTAVSQTPKYLVTQMGNDKSIKCEQNLGHDTMYWYKQDSKKFLKIMFSYNNKELIINETVPNRFSPKSPDKAHLNLHINSLELGDSAVYFCASSQGRGTGELFFGEGSRLTVL.

At least ten counts were recorded for this clonotype. V and J are TRBV4-3 and TRBJ2-1; 14 bases match TRBD2. The CDR3 length is 16 residues. CDR1 LGHNA and CDR2 YSLEER come from the germline V gene. With V trimmed by 1 base and J by 10 bases, 6 bases remained unmatched. The CDR3 loop is CASSQATSGGAGEQFF. The DNA of the CDR3 is TGCGCCAGCAGCCAAGCGACTAGCGGGGGGGCCGGGGAGCAGTTCTTC.

Regarding this clonotype: The junction departs from germline at one end; a sequencing error may be responsible. The genes are TRBV6-2 or TRBV6-3 and TRBJ2-1, with D possibly being TRBD1 or TRBD2 (5 bases each). The CDR3 has 14 amino acids. Germline assignment: CDR1 MNHEY and CDR2 SVGEGT. CDR3 DNA: TGTACCAGCAGAAAGGGACGGGGTCAGAATGAGCAGTTCTTC. As protein: CTSRKGRGQNEQFF.

This clonotype was seen a handful of times. CDR3 amino acids: CASSPHPTGFAAGANVLTF. CDR3 DNA: TGTGCCAGCAGCCCCCACCCCACAGGGTTTGCGGCTGGGGCCAACGTCCTGACTTTC. The chain has TRBV7-2 and TRBJ2-6; D is perhaps TRBD1 (6 bases). The V gene lost 5 bases and the J gene lost 2 bases, with 22 bases spanning the gap. This CDR3 is built from 19 residues. The V gene's germline CDR1 is SGHTA and CDR2 FQGNSA. Combining the CDR3 with reference TRBV7-2 and TRBJ2-6 gives the whole variable domain GAGVSQSPSNKVTEKGKDVELRCDPISGHTALYWYRQSLGQGLEFLIYFQGNSAPDKSGLPSDRFSAERTGGSVSTLTIQRTQQEDSAVYLCASSPHPTGFAAGANVLTFGAGSRLTVL.

This sequence joins TRBV3-1 and TRBJ2-2; unclear D gene. Germline V CDR1 and CDR2: LGHDT, YNNKEL (reference sequence). The CDR3 is made up of 13 amino acids. V lost 1 base to trimming and J lost 6 bases, with 6 bases between them. The CDR3 sequence: CASSQGRPGELFF. As DNA, the CDR3 is TGTGCCAGCAGCCAAGGGAGACCCGGGGAGCTGTTTTTT. The full variable domain, its missing parts supplied by reference TRBV3-1 and TRBJ2-2, is DTAVSQTPKYLVTQMGNDKSIKCEQNLGHDTMYWYKQDSKKFLKIMFSYNNKELIINETVPNRFSPKSPDKAHLNLHINSLELGDSAVYFCASSQGRPGELFFGEGSRLTVL.

This clonotype was counted only a few times. The V gene is TRBV7-2, the J gene TRBJ1-5; D call uncertain. CDR1 and CDR2 from the germline V gene are SGHTA and FQGNSA. V lost 3 bases to trimming and J lost 4 bases, with 7 bases between them. The CDR3 has 13 amino acids. The chain's CDR3 is CASSFARNQPQHF. CDR3 nucleotides: TGTGCCAGCAGCTTCGCCCGGAATCAGCCCCAGCATTTT.

This rearrangement joins TRBV6-2 or TRBV6-3 to TRBJ2-4; D possibly corresponds to TRBD1 (7 bases). V was trimmed by 5 bases and J by 0 bases, leaving 14 bases between them. From germline, CDR1 is MNHEY and CDR2 SVGEGT. The CDR3 extends over 16 amino acids. CDR3 nucleotides: TGTGCCAGCAGTCCACGACAGGGACTAGCCAAAAACATTCAGTACTTC. As protein: CASSPRQGLAKNIQYF.

In the case of this clonotype: The junction and the germline gene differ at one end; a read error may be behind it. This chain uses TRBV28 with TRBJ2-7; 7 bases fit TRBD2. Germline CDR1 and CDR2: MDHEN and SYDVKM. CDR3 length: 16 residues. The CDR3: CAGSAHHTAGAYEQYF. The CDR3 DNA sequence: TGTGCCGGCAGTGCGCACCACACGGCGGGAGCTTACGAGCAGTACTTC. Full variable domain (missing parts from reference TRBV28 and TRBJ2-7): DVKVTQSSRYLVKRTGEKVFLECVQDMDHENMFWYRQDPGLGLRLIYFSYDVKMKEKGDIPEGYSVSREKKERFSLILESASTNQTSMYLCAGSAHHTAGAYEQYFGPGTRLTVT.

Regarding this clonotype: Mismatch with germline at one junction end may stem from a read error. This CDR3 reads CASRDGGGQEAQYF. The DNA of the CDR3 is TGTGCCAGCAGAGACGGGGGGGGGCAAGAGGCCCAGTACTTC. The rearrangement joins TRBV7-2 to TRBJ2-5, with 8 bases lining up with TRBD2. The germline gives CDR1 SGHTA, CDR2 FQGNSA. This CDR3 is 14 amino acids long.

This clonotype came up many times. V gene TRBV6-2 or TRBV6-3 combines with J gene TRBJ2-7; D ambiguous. Per the germline V gene, CDR1 is MNHEY and CDR2 is SVGEGT. This CDR3 is built from 12 residues. Trimming removed 6 bases from V and 2 bases from J, with 8 bases in between. The CDR3 coding sequence is TGTGCCAGCAGCCAAACCACCTACGAGCAGTACTTC. The encoded protein is CASSQTTYEQYF.

This rearrangement joins TRBV6-5 to TRBJ2-3, with 8 bases that match TRBD2. The CDR3 totals 15 residues. V shed 4 bases and J 3 bases; nucleotides not matched to a gene: 6. The germline CDR1 and CDR2 sequences are MNHEY and SVGAGI. The chain's CDR3 is CASSLGLGITDTQYF. DNA of the CDR3: TGTGCCAGCAGTTTGGGACTAGGGATAACAGATACGCAGTATTTT.

The rearrangement joins TRBV2 to TRBJ2-7, with TRBD1 matching 8 bases. The CDR3 runs to 14 residues. Per the germline V gene, CDR1 is SNHLY and CDR2 is FYNNEI. J lost 2 bases, V lost 7 bases, and 7 bases had no gene match. CDR3 in DNA: TGTGCCAGCAAAAAACAGGGGGTTGCCTACGAGCAGTACTTC. As protein: CASKKQGVAYEQYF.

A single count supports this clonotype. The chain has TRBV20-1 and TRBJ2-5; D ambiguous. From germline, CDR1 is DFQATT and CDR2 SNEGSKA (reference sequence). V lost 0 bases, J lost 11 bases, and 22 bases lay in between. The CDR3 is 15 amino acids. The CDR3 DNA is TGCAGTGCTAGAGATAGACCCAACCGCAACAATGAGCAGTACTTC. This codes for CSARDRPNRNNEQYF.

In the case of this clonotype: A much larger clone is a single base away; this may be a read error. This chain links TRBV29-1 with TRBJ1-4, with 8 nucleotides matching TRBD1. With 7 bases clipped from V and 8 bases from J, the junction kept 6 bases outside the gene matches. Looked up from germline, CDR1 is SQVTM and CDR2 is ANQGSEA. The CDR3 length is 12 residues. CDR3 residues: CSGGQGGEKLFF. The CDR3 DNA follows: TGCAGCGGTGGACAGGGTGGGGAAAAACTGTTTTTT.

This clonotype came up a few times. The chain joins TRBV6-2 or TRBV6-3 to TRBJ2-5, with D uncertain. Germline CDR1 and CDR2: MNHEY and SVGEGT. The CDR3 consists of 15 residues. V lost 5 bases, J lost 1 base, and 14 bases lay in between. CDR3 nucleotides: TGTGCCAGCAGTCAGAGACGGACCATCCAAGAGACCCAGTACTTC. Amino acids: CASSQRRTIQETQYF.

The J gene is TRBJ2-1, the V gene TRBV5-1; TRBD1 aligns across 8 bases. Germline lookup yields CDR1 SGHRS and CDR2 YFSETQ. The CDR3 is made up of 15 amino acids. The J segment lost 2 bases and the V segment lost 3 bases, leaving 4 bases of the junction unmatched. The CDR3, as DNA: TGCGCCAGCAGCTCGGACAGGGTTACCTACAATGAGCAGTTCTTC. Translation: CASSSDRVTYNEQFF.

The chain has TRBV20-1 and TRBJ2-3; possibly TRBD1 for D (5 bases). Germline V gene sequence: CDR1 DFQATT, CDR2 SNEGSKA (reference sequence). The CDR3 covers 15 residues. Trimming cost V 5 bases and J 2 bases, with 17 bases left between them. CDR3 coding DNA: TGCAGTGCTCCCAGGGCCCAGCGAAACACAGATACGCAGTATTTT. This encodes CSAPRAQRNTDTQYF.

The rearrangement joins TRBV7-2 to TRBJ1-6; a weak D match, TRBD1 (6 bases). Germline V gene lookup returns CDR1 SGHTA and CDR2 FQGNSA. Trimming stripped 2 bases from V and 7 bases from J, with 15 bases between. This CDR3 region has 16 residues. CDR3 nucleotide sequence: TGTGCCAGCAGCTTAACAACAGGGCCCAGGAATTCACCCCTCCACTTT. Residues: CASSLTTGPRNSPLHF.

Only a few counts were recorded for this clonotype. The J gene is TRBJ2-1, the V gene TRBV28; 13 bases are shared with TRBD2. Germline lookup yields CDR1 MDHEN and CDR2 SYDVKM. V lost 6 bases, J lost 15 bases, and 8 bases stayed unmatched. The CDR3 loop spans 13 amino acids. Here the CDR3 reads CASSLTSGRSLFF. The CDR3 nucleotides read TGTGCCAGCAGCCTGACTAGCGGGAGGTCCCTGTTCTTC.

This chain joins TRBV30 and TRBJ2-5; 9 positions match TRBD1. The CDR3 is 12 residues long. Germline values: CDR1 GTSNPN, CDR2 SVGIG (reference sequence). V dropped 5 bases and J dropped 2; count of bases not matched to a gene: 0. CDR3 bases: TGTGCCTGGGACAGGGGGCAAGAGACCCAGTACTTC. Protein: CAWDRGQETQYF.